These T cell receptor beta chains were read from a single sample in a study of blood T cell repertoires in COVID-19. Clones were sequenced by immunoSEQ multiplex PCR, and TCRdb holds only the in-frame ones, with some missing. Of under 15,000 clones listed, around 76% are singletons. Sequenced input: peripheral blood. These receptor sequences come from a woman of 80 years or more with acute or convalescent COVID-19. Both conserved end residues are part of each CDR3. Each record gives: clone size, J gene, V gene, CDR3 protein. For some rows the clone size is stated as once, few or many, or as a class when expanded; others skip it.

few,TRBJ1-2,TRBV20-1,CSARDPASTF
.,TRBJ2-1,TRBV3-1/TRBV3-2,CASSLDFSSYNEQFF
.,TRBJ2-1,TRBV7-2,CASSLGLAGGPPYNEQFF
few,TRBJ2-4,TRBV9,CASSPRTGENIQYF
few,TRBJ1-3,TRBV6-5,CASSYSARVSGNTIYF
.,TRBJ2-1,TRBV5-4,CASSLRLAGGNEQFF
.,TRBJ2-3,TRBV27,CASRKRQGFTDTQYF
.,TRBJ1-5,TRBV28,CASTDRVSNQPQHF
.,TRBJ1-3,TRBV4-2,CASSQEGRASSGNTIYF
few,TRBJ1-4,TRBV4-2,CASSQEGDTSELFF
.,TRBJ2-7,TRBV27,CASSWGRTGYEQYF
.,TRBJ1-2,TRBV11-2,CASSSRETGVYGYTF
few,TRBJ2-5,TRBV19,CASSPIIAGGRGETQYF
.,TRBJ1-1,TRBV7-2,CASSGQGIQAFF
.,TRBJ1-4,TRBV12-3/TRBV12-4,CASSSQGSEKLFF
.,TRBJ2-5,TRBV7-6,CASSLGQGGPGTQYF